This T cell receptor beta chain came from a study of shared clonotypes between healthy human individuals. Regarding the study as a whole: Lower generation probabilities were found for non-shared clonotypes than for those shared by all four donors.

CD8 cells regarded as naive lacked CD45RO, were positively chosen for CCR7, and omitted terminally differentiated effector memory CD45RA+ cells. A note on this clone: Its specificity is unknown.

Profiling relied on immunoSEQ multiplex PCR, and the TCRdb table lists in-frame clones only, not all of them. The table has nearly 2 million clones, roughly 94% seen once. CDR3 size: 12 residues. Germline-derived CDR1 and CDR2 are SGHNT and YENEEA. V gene TRBV11-3 combines with J gene TRBJ2-5, with a tentative D call TRBD1 (6 bases). The J call is doubtful: the DNA matches TRBJ2-7 better. The receptor comes from a man aged 18 to 30 in good health. Material: naive CD8+ T cells sorted from blood. The CDR3 reads CASSNNRDEQYF. The CDR3 region has the DNA TGTGCCAGCAGCAACAACAGGGACGAGCAGTACTTC.